Listed below are T cell receptor beta chains from one sample, sequenced in a study of blood T cell repertoires in COVID-19. Produced via immunoSEQ multiplex PCR; TCRdb's table is partial and in-frame only. This table has around 130,000 clones, 84% appearing once. The sample was PBMCs or T cells enriched from blood (not recorded which). The receptor set was obtained from a woman between 50 and 59 years old with acute COVID-19. Both conserved end residues are part of each CDR3. Fields, in order: V gene, clone size, D gene, J gene, CDR3 DNA, CDR3 protein. The D gene is left open where the match is weak. Clone size appears in some rows only: once, few, many, or a class for an expanded clone.

TRBV29-1	NA	NA	TRBJ2-5	TGCAGCGTTACTAAGCTCGAGACCCAGTACTTC	CSVTKLETQYF
TRBV5-6	NA	NA	TRBJ2-3	TGTGCCAGCAGAACCACAGACGAAATTGGTCCAGATACGCAGTATTTT	CASRTTDEIGPDTQYF
TRBV9	NA	TRBD1	TRBJ1-6	TGTGCCAGCAGCGAAACCGGGACAGGGAAAAATTCACCCCTCCACTTT	CASSETGTGKNSPLHF
TRBV7-8	NA	NA	TRBJ2-1	TGTGCCAGCAGCCCCGGGACTTCAAACAATGAGCAGTTCTTC	CASSPGTSNNEQFF
TRBV10-1	NA	NA	TRBJ2-1	TGCGCCAGCAGCTTAGCGGAACACAATGAGCAGTTCTTC	CASSLAEHNEQFF
TRBV3-1/TRBV3-2	NA	TRBD2	TRBJ2-3	TGTGCCAGCAGCCAAGACTTCATGGGACTAGCGGGGTCGAGTACGCAGTATTTT	CASSQDFMGLAGSSTQYF
TRBV2	NA	NA	TRBJ2-2	TGTGCCAGCAGCCTACAAATGACATCGAACACCGGGGAGCTGTTTTTT	CASSLQMTSNTGELFF
TRBV9	many	TRBD1	TRBJ2-2	TGTGCCAGCAGCGTGGGACAGAGCACCGGGGAGCTGTTTTTT	CASSVGQSTGELFF
TRBV9	NA	TRBD1	TRBJ2-7	TGTGCCAGCAGCTCAATGATCACAGGGGTTGGAGAGCAGTACTTC	CASSSMITGVGEQYF
TRBV30	NA	NA	TRBJ1-5	TGTGCCTGGAGTAACAGGGCTTCATATCAGCCCCAGCATTTT	CAWSNRASYQPQHF
TRBV7-9	NA	NA	TRBJ1-2	TGTGCCAGCAGCGCTACAGATAATGGCTACACCTTC	CASSATDNGYTF
TRBV7-2	NA	NA	TRBJ2-3	TGTGCCAGCAGCCCCGACTACCTTAGCACAGATACGCAGTATTTT	CASSPDYLSTDTQYF
TRBV28	few	TRBD1	TRBJ2-3	TGTGCCAGCAGTTTAACCCCAGGACAGGGGACCCTCACAGATACGCAGTATTTT	CASSLTPGQGTLTDTQYF
TRBV24-1	NA	TRBD2	TRBJ2-5	TGTGCCACCAGTGATTCATCTAGCGGGATTGGGGAGACCCAGTACTTC	CATSDSSSGIGETQYF
TRBV2	once	NA	TRBJ1-1	TGTGCCAGCAGTGTCCGGACGGGAAACACTGAAGCTTTCTTT	CASSVRTGNTEAFF
TRBV19	NA	TRBD1	TRBJ1-2	TGTGCCAGTAGTATCGGCGGGACAGGGGGCGACTACACCTTC	CASSIGGTGGDYTF
TRBV28	NA	NA	TRBJ1-2	TGTGCCAGCAGCCTCGTGTCTGGCTACACCTTC	CASSLVSGYTF
TRBV27	NA	TRBD1	TRBJ1-1	TGTGCCAGCAGTTTCCAAGGCAGGGGGCTGAACACTGAAGCTTTCTTT	CASSFQGRGLNTEAFF
TRBV6-2/TRBV6-3	NA	NA	TRBJ2-1	TGTGCCAGCAGTTACCTCCCCGGTAGGGAGCCCCGCGATGAGCAGTTCTTC	CASSYLPGREPRDEQFF
TRBV5-1	NA	NA	TRBJ2-7	TGCGCCAGCAGCTTGGGGCCACAGGGTAGCTCCTACGAGCAGTACTTC	CASSLGPQGSSYEQYF
TRBV24-1	NA	TRBD2	TRBJ2-1	TGTGCCACCAGTGATTGGGACGGGGGGGGCAAGCAGTTCTTC	CATSDWDGGGKQFF
TRBV24-1	NA	TRBD2	TRBJ2-1	TGTGCCACCAGTGATTACCTAGCGGGTGAAGAGCAGTTCTTC	CATSDYLAGEEQFF
TRBV5-6	NA	TRBD1	TRBJ1-5	TGTGCCAGCAGCCGTAGACAGGGGAAGGGTCAGCCCCAGCATTTT	CASSRRQGKGQPQHF
TRBV7-2	NA	TRBD2	TRBJ2-1	TGTGCCAGCAGCCTATATATAGCGGGAGGCTACAATGAGCAGTTCTTC	CASSLYIAGGYNEQFF
TRBV6-5	once	NA	TRBJ2-5	TGTGCCAGCAGCTCGGAGGGTCAGGGGGTGCGATACTTC	CASSSEGQGVRYF
TRBV7-9	NA	TRBD1	TRBJ2-3	TGTGCCAGCAGCTCCCGGACAGGGACGCAGTATTTT	CASSSRTGTQYF